This TCR beta chain was sequenced for a study of T cells in Graves' hyperthyroidism and ophthalmopathy. From RNA transcripts, TCR beta CDR3 regions were amplified. HTBI primers were used for first-round RT-PCR of the TCR CDR3. In TCRdb, the multiplex PCR reads were re-called with MiXCR into one record per CDR3 protein. The sample holds 300,000 to 400,000 distinct CDR3 sequences, roughly 13% seen once. This clonotype was counted a few times. The CDR3 is 15 amino acids. In germline, CDR1 is MNHNS, CDR2 SASEGT. V shed 2 bases and J 5 bases; nucleotides not matched to a gene: 9. The clonotype was recovered from a woman aged 60 to 75 with Graves' hyperthyroidism. The gene calls are TRBV6-1 and TRBJ2-7; 7 positions match TRBD1. Input material: blood. CDR3 in DNA: TGTGCCAGCAGTGAACTGAGACAGGGAATGCACGAGCAGTACTTC. Residues: CASSELRQGMHEQYF.